The rows below give T cell receptor beta chains drawn from one sample of a study of blood T cell repertoires in COVID-19. Here immunoSEQ multiplex PCR was the method, and the copy in TCRdb shows in-frame clones only, minus some. Among around 60,000 clones listed, 88% were seen once. Material for sequencing was peripheral blood. The origin of the receptors is a man aged 45-65 years with active COVID-19. Both conserved end residues are trimmed from each CDR3. Fields, in order: CDR3 length, V gene, J gene, CDR3 protein.

len: 13
v_gene: TRBV6-5
j_gene: TRBJ2-7
CDR3aa: ASRRETGVSYEQY

len: 10
v_gene: TRBV6-5
j_gene: TRBJ2-2
CDR3aa: ASRTNTGELF

len: 14
v_gene: TRBV5-4
j_gene: TRBJ2-1
CDR3aa: ASSLGTAGPYNEQF

len: 12
v_gene: TRBV15
j_gene: TRBJ1-3
CDR3aa: ATTHRDSRNTIY

len: 12
v_gene: TRBV29-1
j_gene: TRBJ1-4
CDR3aa: SVAMGGHMGKLF

len: 14
v_gene: TRBV18
j_gene: TRBJ2-7
CDR3aa: ASGTGRAEPLYEQY

len: 10
v_gene: TRBV7-2
j_gene: TRBJ2-5
CDR3aa: ASSFPQEAQY

len: 14
v_gene: TRBV18
j_gene: TRBJ1-3
CDR3aa: ASSPLGGTSGNTIY

len: 13
v_gene: TRBV5-4
j_gene: TRBJ2-2
CDR3aa: ASSLARGRFRELF

len: 13
v_gene: TRBV6-5
j_gene: TRBJ1-6
CDR3aa: ASSKVYRAGSPLH